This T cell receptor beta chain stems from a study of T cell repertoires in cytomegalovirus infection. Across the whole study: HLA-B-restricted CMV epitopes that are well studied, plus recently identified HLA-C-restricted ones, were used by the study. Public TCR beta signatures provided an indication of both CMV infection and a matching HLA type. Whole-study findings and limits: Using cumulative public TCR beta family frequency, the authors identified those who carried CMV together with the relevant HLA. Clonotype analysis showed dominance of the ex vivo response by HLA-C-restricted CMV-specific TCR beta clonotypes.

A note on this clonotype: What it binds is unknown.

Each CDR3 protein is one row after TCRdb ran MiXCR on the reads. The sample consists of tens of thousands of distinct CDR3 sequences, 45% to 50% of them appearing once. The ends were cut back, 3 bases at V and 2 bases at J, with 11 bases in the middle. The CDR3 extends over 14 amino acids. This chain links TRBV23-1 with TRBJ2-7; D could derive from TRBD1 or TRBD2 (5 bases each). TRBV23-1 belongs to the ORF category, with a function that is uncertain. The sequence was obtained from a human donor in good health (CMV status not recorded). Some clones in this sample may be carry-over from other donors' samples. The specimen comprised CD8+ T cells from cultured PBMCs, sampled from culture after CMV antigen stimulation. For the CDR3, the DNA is TGCGCCAGCAGTCAGGGGGACGGAACCTACGAGCAGTACTTC. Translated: CASSQGDGTYEQYF.